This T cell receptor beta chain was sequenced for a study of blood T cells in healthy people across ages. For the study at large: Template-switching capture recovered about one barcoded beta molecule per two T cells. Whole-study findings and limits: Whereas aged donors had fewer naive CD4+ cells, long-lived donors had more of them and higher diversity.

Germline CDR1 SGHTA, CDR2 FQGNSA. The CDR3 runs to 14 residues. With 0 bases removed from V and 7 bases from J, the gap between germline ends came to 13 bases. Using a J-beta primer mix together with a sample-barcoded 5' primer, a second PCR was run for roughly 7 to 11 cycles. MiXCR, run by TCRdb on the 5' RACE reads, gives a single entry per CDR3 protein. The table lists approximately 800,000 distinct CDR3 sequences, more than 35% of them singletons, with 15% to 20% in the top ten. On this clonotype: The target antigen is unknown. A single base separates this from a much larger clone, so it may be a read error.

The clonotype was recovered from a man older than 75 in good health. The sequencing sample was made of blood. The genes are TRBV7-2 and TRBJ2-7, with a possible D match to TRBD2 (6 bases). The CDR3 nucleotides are TGTGCCAGCAGCTTAGCTAATAGCGGCGGTGAGCAGTACTTC. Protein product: CASSLANSGGEQYF.